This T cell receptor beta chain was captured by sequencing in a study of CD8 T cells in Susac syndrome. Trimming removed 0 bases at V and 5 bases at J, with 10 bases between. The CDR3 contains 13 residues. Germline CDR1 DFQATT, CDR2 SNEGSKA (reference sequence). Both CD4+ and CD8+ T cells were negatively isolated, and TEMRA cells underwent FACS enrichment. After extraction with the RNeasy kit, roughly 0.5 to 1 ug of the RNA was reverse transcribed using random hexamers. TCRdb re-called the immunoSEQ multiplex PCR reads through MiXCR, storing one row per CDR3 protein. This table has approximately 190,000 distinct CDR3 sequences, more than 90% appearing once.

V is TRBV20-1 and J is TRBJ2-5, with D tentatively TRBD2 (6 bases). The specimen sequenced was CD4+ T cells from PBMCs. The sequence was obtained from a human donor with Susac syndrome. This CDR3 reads CSARDGGAETQYF. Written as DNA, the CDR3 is TGCAGTGCTAGAGACGGCGGGGCGGAGACCCAGTACTTC.